The 3 T cell receptor beta chains in this list originate from one sample, sequenced in a study of hypomethylating agent response in myelodysplastic syndrome. Method: immunoSEQ multiplex PCR; TCRdb's copy keeps in-frame clones and lacks some. The table lists 6,000 to 7,000 clones, roughly 80% of them singletons. The sequences come from bone marrow, collected before or after starting hypomethylating agent treatment for myelodysplastic syndrome (not recorded which). Every receptor here comes from a human donor with myelodysplastic syndrome.

The genes are TRBV18 and TRBJ1-5, with D maybe TRBD1 (6 bases). The CDR3 has 14 amino acids. Trimming removed 3 bases from V and 4 bases from J, with 10 bases in between. Germline-derived CDR1 and CDR2 are KGHSH and LQKENI. The CDR3 sequence is CASSPGGRNQPQHF. DNA of the CDR3: TGTGCCAGCTCACCGGGGGGGCGGAATCAGCCCCAGCATTTT.

The chain uses TRBV2 and TRBJ2-7, with TRBD2 matching 10 bases. Germline CDR1 and CDR2: SNHLY and FYNNEI. V was pared by 11 bases and J by 7 bases, with 5 bases of the junction left unmatched. This CDR3 spans 11 amino acids. The chain's CDR3 is CAGQLAGEQYF. In DNA form, the CDR3 reads TGTGCCGGCCAACTAGCGGGAGAGCAGTACTTC.

The V and J genes are TRBV4-3 and TRBJ2-1, with 7 bases aligning to TRBD2. The CDR3 extends over 17 amino acids. Germline V gives CDR1 LGHNA, CDR2 YSLEER. V lost 2 bases, J lost 0 bases, and 7 bases stayed unmatched. This CDR3 reads CASSQTGRTSSYNEQFF. The CDR3 nucleotides are TGCGCCAGCAGCCAAACGGGGAGGACTAGCTCCTACAATGAGCAGTTCTTC.